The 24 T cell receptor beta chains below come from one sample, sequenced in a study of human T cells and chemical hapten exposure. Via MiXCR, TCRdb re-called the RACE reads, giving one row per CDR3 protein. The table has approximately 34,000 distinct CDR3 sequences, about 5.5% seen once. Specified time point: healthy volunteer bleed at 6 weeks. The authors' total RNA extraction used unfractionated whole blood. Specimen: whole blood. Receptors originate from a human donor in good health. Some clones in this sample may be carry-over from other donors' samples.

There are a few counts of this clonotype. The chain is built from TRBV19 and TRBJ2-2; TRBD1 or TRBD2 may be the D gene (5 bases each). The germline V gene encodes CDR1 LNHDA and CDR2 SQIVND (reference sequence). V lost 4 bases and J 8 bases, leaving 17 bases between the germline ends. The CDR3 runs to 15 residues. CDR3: CASSTGTGAPGELFF. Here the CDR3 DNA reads TGTGCCAGTAGTACAGGGACGGGTGCACCGGGGGAGCTGTTTTTT.

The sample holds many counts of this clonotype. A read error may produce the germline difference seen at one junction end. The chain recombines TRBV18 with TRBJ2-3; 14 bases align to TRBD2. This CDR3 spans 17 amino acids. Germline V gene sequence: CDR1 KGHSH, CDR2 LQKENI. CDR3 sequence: CASSPPKGLAGVSGVHF. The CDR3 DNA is TGTGCCAGCTCACCACCGAAGGGACTAGCGGGAGTTAGCGGAGTCCATTTT.

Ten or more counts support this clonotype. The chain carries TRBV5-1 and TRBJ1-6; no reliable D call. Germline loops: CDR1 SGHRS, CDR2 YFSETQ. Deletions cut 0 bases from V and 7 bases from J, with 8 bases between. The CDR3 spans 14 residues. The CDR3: CASSLEGPNSPLHF. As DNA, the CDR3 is TGCGCCAGCAGCTTGGAAGGCCCCAATTCACCCCTCCACTTT.

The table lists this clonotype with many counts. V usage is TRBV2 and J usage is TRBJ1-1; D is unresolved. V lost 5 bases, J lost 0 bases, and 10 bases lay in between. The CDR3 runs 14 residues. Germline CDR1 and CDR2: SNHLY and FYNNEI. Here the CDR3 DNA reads TGTGCCAGCAGTAGTAGCCGCATGAACACTGAAGCTTTCTTT. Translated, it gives CASSSSRMNTEAFF.

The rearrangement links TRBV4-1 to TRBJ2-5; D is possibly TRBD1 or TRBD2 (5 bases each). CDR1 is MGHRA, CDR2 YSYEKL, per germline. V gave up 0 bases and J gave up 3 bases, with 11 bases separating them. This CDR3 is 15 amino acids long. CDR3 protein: CASSQETLGEETQYF. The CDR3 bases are TGCGCCAGCAGCCAAGAGACCCTGGGGGAAGAGACCCAGTACTTC.

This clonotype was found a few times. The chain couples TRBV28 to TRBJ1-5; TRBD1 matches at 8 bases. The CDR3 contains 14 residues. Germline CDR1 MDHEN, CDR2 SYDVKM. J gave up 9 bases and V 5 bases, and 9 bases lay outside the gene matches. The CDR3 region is CASSTTGGYGPQHF. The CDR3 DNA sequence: TGTGCCAGCAGTACTACAGGGGGATATGGGCCCCAGCATTTT.

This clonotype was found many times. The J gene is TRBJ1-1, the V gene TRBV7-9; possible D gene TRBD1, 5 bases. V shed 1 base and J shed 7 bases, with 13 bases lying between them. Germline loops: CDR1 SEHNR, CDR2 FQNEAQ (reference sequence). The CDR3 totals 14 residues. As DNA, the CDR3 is TGTGCCAGCAGCTTAGTAAGGGACCGAAATGAAGCTTTCTTT. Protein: CASSLVRDRNEAFF.

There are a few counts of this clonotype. CDR3 sequence reads: CASSLVGGVNTEAFF. In nucleotides, the CDR3 is TGTGCCAGCAGCTTAGTAGGAGGGGTGAACACTGAAGCTTTCTTT. The chain employs TRBV7-8 and TRBJ1-1; D is possibly TRBD1 (5 bases). The germline V gene encodes CDR1 SGHVS and CDR2 FQNEAQ. Trimming pared 1 base from V and 0 bases from J, leaving 9 bases between. This CDR3 comprises 15 residues.

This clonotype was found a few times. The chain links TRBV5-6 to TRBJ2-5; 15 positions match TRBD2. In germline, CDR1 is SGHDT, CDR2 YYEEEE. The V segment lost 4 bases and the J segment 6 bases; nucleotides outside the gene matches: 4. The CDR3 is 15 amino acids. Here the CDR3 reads CASSVGTSGGKTQYF. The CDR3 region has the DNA TGTGCCAGCAGCGTCGGGACTAGCGGGGGGAAGACCCAGTACTTC.

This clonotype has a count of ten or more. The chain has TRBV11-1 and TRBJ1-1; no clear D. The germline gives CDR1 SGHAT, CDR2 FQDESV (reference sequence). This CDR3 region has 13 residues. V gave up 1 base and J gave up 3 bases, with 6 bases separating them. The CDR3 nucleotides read TGTGCCAGCAGCTTAGTTGGTGACACTGAAGCTTTCTTT. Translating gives CASSLVGDTEAFF.

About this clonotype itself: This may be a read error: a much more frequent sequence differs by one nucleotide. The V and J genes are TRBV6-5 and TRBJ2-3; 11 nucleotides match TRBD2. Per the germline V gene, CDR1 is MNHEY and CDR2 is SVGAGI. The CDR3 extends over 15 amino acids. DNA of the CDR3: TGTGCCAGCAGTACCTTAGCGGGGGGGCTAGATATGCAGTATTTT. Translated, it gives CASSTLAGGLDMQYF.

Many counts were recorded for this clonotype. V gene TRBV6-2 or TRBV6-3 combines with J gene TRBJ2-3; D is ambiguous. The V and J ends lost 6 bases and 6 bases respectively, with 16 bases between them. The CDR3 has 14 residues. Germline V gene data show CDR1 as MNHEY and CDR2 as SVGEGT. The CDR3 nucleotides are TGTGCCAGCAGAATTCGGACGATCCGGGATACGCAGTATTTT. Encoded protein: CASRIRTIRDTQYF.

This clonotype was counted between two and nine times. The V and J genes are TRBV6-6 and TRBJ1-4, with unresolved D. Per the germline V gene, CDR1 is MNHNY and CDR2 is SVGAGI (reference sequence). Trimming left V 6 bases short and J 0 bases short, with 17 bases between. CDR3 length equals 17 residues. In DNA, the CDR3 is TGTGCCAGCAGACCAAGAGGCAGGTTCACAACTAATGAAAAACTGTTTTTT. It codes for CASRPRGRFTTNEKLFF.

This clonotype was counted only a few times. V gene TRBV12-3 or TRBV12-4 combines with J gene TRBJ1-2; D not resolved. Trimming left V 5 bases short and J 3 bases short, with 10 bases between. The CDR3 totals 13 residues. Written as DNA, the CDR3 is TGTGCCAGCAGTCCTCCCAGTGACTATGGCTACACCTTC. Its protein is CASSPPSDYGYTF.

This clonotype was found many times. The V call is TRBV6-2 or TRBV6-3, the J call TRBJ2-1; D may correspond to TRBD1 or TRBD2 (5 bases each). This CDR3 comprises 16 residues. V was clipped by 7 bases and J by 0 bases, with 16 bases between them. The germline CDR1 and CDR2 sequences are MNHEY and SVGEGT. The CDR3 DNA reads TGTGCCAGCACTCGCCGGGGCTCCTACTCCTACAATGAGCAGTTCTTC. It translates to CASTRRGSYSYNEQFF.

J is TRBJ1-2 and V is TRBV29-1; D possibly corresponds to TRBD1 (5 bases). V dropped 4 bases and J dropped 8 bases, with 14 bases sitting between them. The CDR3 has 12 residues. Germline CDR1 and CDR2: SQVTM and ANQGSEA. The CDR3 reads CSVVGGERGYTF. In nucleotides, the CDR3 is TGCAGCGTTGTTGGGGGAGAGAGGGGCTACACCTTC.

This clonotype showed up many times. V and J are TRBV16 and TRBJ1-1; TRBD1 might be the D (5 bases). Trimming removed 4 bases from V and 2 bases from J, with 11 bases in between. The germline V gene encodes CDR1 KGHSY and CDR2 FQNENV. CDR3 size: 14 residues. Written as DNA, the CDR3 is TGTGCCAGCAGCCTTGACAGAACCAACACTGAAGCTTTCTTT. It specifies CASSLDRTNTEAFF.

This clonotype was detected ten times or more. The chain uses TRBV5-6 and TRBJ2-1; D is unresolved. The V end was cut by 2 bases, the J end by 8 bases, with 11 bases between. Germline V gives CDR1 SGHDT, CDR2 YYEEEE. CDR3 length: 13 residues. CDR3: CASSFTTSDEQFF. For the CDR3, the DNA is TGTGCCAGCAGCTTTACTACCAGCGATGAGCAGTTCTTC.

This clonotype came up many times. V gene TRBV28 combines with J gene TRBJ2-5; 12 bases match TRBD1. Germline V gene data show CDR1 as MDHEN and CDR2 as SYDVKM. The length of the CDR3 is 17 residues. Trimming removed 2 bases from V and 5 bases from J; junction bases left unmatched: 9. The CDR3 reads CASSLGPGTGGRETQYF. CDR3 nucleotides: TGTGCCAGCAGTTTAGGACCCGGGACAGGGGGCCGGGAGACCCAGTACTTC.

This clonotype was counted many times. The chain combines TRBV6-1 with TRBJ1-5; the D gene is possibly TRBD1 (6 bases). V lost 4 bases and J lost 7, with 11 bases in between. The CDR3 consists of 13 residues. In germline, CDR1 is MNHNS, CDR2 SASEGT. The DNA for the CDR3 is TGTGCCAGCAGTGTAGGGGGGTTACAGCCCCAGCATTTT. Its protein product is CASSVGGLQPQHF.

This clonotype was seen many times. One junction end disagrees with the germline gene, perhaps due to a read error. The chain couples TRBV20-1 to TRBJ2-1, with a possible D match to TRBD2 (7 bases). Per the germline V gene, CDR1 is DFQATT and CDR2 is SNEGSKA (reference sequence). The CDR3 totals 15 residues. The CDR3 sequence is CSARGGAGNYNEQFF. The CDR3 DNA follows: TGCAGTGCCAGAGGGGGGGCAGGGAATTACAATGAGCAGTTCTTC.

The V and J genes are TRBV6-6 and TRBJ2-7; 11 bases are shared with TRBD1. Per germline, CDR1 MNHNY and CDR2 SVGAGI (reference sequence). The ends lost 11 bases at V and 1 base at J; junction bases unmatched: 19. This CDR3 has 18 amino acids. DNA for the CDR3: TGTGCCTCGGCGAGGGGTTCCGGGACAGGGGGACAGTCCTACGAGCAGTACTTC. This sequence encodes CASARGSGTGGQSYEQYF.

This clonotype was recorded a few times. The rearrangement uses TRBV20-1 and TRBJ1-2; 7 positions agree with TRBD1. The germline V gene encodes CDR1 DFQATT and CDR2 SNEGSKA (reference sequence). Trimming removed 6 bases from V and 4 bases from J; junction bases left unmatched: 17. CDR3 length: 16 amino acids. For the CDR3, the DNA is TGCAGTGCCAGTCCGGGACAGCTAATATCTGCCTATGGCTACACCTTC. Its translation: CSASPGQLISAYGYTF.

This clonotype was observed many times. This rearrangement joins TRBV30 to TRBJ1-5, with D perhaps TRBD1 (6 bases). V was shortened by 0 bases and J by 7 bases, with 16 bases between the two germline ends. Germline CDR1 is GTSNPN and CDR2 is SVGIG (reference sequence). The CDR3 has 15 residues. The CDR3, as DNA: TGTGCCTGGAGTGTACCGGGGGGCGATAGCCAGCCCCAGCATTTT. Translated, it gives CAWSVPGGDSQPQHF.